Here is one TCR beta chain with its context. From germline, CDR1 is SGHRS and CDR2 YFSETQ. CDR3 size: 13 residues. V lost 4 bases and J lost 1, with 8 bases in between. This sample was included in a study of T cell responses to AZD1222 COVID-19 vaccine. Method: immunoSEQ multiplex PCR; TCRdb's copy keeps in-frame clones and lacks some. The repertoire holds 240,000 or so clones, with just over 90% as singletons. Sequenced here: peripheral blood, sampled on day 0 of AZD1222 vaccination. The receptor was isolated from an adult in good health. V gene TRBV5-1 combines with J gene TRBJ1-1; tentative D call: TRBD1 (5 bases). CDR3 region: CASSTQGNTEAFF. CDR3 nucleotides: TGCGCCAGCAGCACCCAGGGGAACACTGAAGCTTTCTTT.